This record concerns one T cell receptor beta chain sequence. The data originate from a study of blood T cell repertoires in COVID-19. The wider study: The United States, Italy and Spain provided the acute and convalescent COVID-19 samples. PBMCs, B-cell-depleted T cells, or T cells provided the cDNA or gDNA that made up the material.

CDR3 length: 16 amino acids. The germline V gene encodes CDR1 LGHNA and CDR2 YNFKEQ. V was clipped by 3 bases and J by 1 base; unmatched bases: 6. The protocol was immunoSEQ multiplex PCR, while the TCRdb copy is restricted to in-frame clones and leaves out a portion. The table shows over 200,000 clones, with roughly 89% occurring only once. The cohort comprised adults aged 18 to 89 years residing in some 24 US areas. Cohort allocation depended upon clinical history that participants reported. Sequencing was done on a sample of PBMCs or T cells enriched from blood (not recorded which). The chain combines TRBV4-2 with TRBJ2-1, with 7 nucleotides matching TRBD2. This TCR was sampled from a man younger than 40 who had been exposed to COVID-19. The CDR3 here is CASSHGGGTSYNEQFF. The CDR3 DNA is TGTGCCAGCAGCCACGGGGGAGGGACGTCCTACAATGAGCAGTTCTTC.